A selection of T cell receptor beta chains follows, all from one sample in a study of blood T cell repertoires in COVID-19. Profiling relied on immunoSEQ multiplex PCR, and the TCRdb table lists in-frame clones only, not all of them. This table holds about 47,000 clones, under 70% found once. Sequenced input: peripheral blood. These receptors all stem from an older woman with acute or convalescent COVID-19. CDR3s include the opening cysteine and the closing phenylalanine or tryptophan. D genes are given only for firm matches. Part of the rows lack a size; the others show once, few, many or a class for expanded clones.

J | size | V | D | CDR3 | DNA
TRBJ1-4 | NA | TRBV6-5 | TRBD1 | CASSRGLANEKLFF | TGTGCCAGCAGTAGGGGGCTAGCTAATGAAAAACTGTTTTTT
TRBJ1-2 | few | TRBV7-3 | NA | CASSRDSGSGYTF | TGTGCCAGCAGCCGGGACTCGGGTTCTGGCTACACCTTC
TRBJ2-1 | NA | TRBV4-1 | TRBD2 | CASSQGTSGRPGRGLYNEQFF | TGCGCCAGCAGCCAAGGGACTAGCGGGAGGCCGGGGAGGGGGCTATACAATGAGCAGTTCTTC
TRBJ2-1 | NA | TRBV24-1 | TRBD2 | CATQGLAGAEQFF | TGTGCCACCCAGGGACTAGCGGGAGCTGAGCAGTTCTTC
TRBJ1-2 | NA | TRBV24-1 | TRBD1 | CATSDSGTGGGGYTF | TGTGCCACCAGTGACTCCGGGACAGGGGGCGGTGGCTACACCTTC
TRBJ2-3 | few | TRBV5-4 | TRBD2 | CASSWGTSPDTQYF | TGTGCCAGCAGCTGGGGGACTAGCCCAGATACGCAGTATTTT
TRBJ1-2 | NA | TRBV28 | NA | CASSSADRRNGYTF | TGTGCCAGCAGTTCCGCCGACAGGCGGAATGGCTACACCTTC
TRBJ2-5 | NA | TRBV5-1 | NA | CASSLEHRYQETQYF | TGCGCCAGCAGCTTGGAGCACAGATACCAAGAGACCCAGTACTTC
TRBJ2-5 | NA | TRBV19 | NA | CASSNPGRLTEETQYF | TGTGCCAGTAGTAACCCCGGTCGACTCACCGAAGAGACCCAGTACTTC
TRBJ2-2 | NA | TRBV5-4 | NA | CASSLGGTNTGELFF | TGTGCCAGCAGCTTGGGCGGGACGAACACCGGGGAGCTGTTTTTT
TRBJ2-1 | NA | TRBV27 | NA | CASSFILGSGRLEFF | TGTGCCAGCAGTTTCATCTTAGGGAGTGGTCGGTTGGAGTTCTTC
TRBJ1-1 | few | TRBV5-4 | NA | CASSFDPDGTEAFF | TGTGCCAGCAGTTTCGACCCCGACGGGACTGAAGCTTTCTTT
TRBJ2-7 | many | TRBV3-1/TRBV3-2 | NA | CASSQDVAPTSYEQYF | TGTGCCAGCAGCCAAGATGTGGCACCCACCTCCTACGAGCAGTACTTC
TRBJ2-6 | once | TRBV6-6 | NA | CASSRQTASYSGANVLTF | TGTGCCAGCAGTCGACAGACAGCCTCTTACTCTGGGGCCAACGTCCTGACTTTC
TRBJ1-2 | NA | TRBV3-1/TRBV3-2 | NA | CASSQGSGRGYGYTF | TGTGCCAGCAGCCAGGGTTCGGGCAGGGGATATGGCTACACCTTC
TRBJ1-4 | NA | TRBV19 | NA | CATSTPPGNEKLFF | TGTGCCACCTCAACCCCGCCCGGTAATGAAAAACTGTTTTTT
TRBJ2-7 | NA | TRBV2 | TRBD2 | CASSDGLVMLYEQYF | TGTGCCAGCAGTGACGGACTAGTAATGCTTTACGAGCAGTACTTC
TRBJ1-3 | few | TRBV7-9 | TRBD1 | CASSLPPRGKGNTIYF | TGTGCCAGCAGCTTACCCCCCAGGGGGAAAGGAAACACCATATATTTT
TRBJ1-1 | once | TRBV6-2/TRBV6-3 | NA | CASSYEGDNTEAFF | TGTGCCAGCAGTTACGAGGGGGATAACACTGAAGCTTTCTTT
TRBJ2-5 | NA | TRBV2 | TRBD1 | CASTPGQGNGKTQYF | TGTGCCAGCACCCCGGGACAGGGGAATGGAAAGACCCAGTACTTC
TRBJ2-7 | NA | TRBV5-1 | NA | CASSFGTMGAYEQYF | TGCGCCAGCAGCTTTGGGACAATGGGGGCCTACGAGCAGTACTTC
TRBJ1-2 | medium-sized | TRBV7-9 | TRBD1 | CASSSGQGNYGYTF | TGTGCCAGCAGCTCTGGACAGGGGAACTATGGCTACACCTTC
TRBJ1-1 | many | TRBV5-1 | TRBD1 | CASSSQGAMNTEAFF | TGCGCCAGCAGCTCGCAGGGGGCTATGAACACTGAAGCTTTCTTT
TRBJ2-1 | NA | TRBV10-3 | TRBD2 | CAITKEGGPYNNEQFF | TGTGCCATCACGAAGGAGGGAGGGCCTTATAACAATGAGCAGTTCTTC
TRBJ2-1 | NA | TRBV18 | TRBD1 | CASSPGTDSYNEQFF | TGTGCCAGCTCACCGGGGACAGACTCCTACAATGAGCAGTTCTTC
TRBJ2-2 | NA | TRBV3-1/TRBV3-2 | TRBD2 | CASSQDGLARTGELFF | TGTGCCAGCAGCCAAGACGGACTAGCGAGAACCGGGGAGCTGTTTTTT
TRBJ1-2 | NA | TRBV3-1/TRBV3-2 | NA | CASRGLNGYTF | TGTGCCAGCAGGGGACTGAATGGCTACACCTTC
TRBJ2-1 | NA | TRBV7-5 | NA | CVRSLGGTGGENEQFF | TGTGTCAGAAGCTTGGGTGGGACAGGGGGCGAGAATGAGCAGTTCTTC
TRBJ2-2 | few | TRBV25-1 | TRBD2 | CASSDPPGLDTGELFF | TGTGCCAGCAGTGACCCCCCGGGACTAGACACCGGGGAGCTGTTTTTT
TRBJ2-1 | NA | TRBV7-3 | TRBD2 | CASSPEGLAGGFEQFF | TGTGCCAGCAGCCCGGAGGGACTAGCGGGAGGCTTTGAGCAGTTCTTC
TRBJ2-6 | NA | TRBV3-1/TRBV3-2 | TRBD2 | CASSQVGGTGANVLTF | TGTGCCAGCAGCCAAGTGGGGGGGACTGGGGCCAACGTCCTGACTTTC
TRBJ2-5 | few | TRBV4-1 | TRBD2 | CASSQVVRRLAGTQYF | TGCGCCAGCAGCCAAGTCGTCAGGCGGCTAGCGGGGACCCAGTACTTC
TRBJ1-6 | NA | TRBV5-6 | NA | CASSLSGSTGSPLHF | TGTGCCAGCAGCTTGTCCGGGTCAACGGGTTCACCCCTCCACTTT
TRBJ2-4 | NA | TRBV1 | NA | CTSSQGGLAGAIRKNIQYF | TGCACCAGCAGCCAAGGTGGGCTAGCGGGGGCTATCCGCAAAAACATTCAGTACTTC
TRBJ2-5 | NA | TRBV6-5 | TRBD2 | CASSSSGGAGDETQYF | TGTGCCAGCAGTTCTAGCGGGGGGGCCGGGGATGAGACCCAGTACTTC
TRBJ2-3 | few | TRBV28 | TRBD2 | CASRRTSGRGDTQYF | TGTGCCAGCAGGCGGACTAGCGGGAGAGGAGATACGCAGTATTTT
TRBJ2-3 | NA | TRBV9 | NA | CASSVAPPSVTDTQYF | TGTGCCAGCAGCGTAGCGCCGCCTAGCGTAACAGATACGCAGTATTTT
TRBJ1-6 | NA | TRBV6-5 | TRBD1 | CASSYFRQGDSPLHF | TGTGCCAGCAGTTACTTCAGACAGGGGGATTCACCCCTCCACTTT
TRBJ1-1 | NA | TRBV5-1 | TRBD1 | CASSSTGGTEAFF | TGCGCCAGCAGCAGCACAGGGGGCACTGAAGCTTTCTTT
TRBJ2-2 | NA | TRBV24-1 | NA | CATETRGRGTGELFF | TGTGCCACCGAGACGAGGGGTAGGGGGACCGGGGAGCTGTTTTTT
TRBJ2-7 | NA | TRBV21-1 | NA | CASRKGVTGVSYEQYF | TGTGCCAGCAGAAAAGGGGTGACAGGGGTCTCCTACGAGCAGTACTTC
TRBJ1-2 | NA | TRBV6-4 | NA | CASREGTEYGYTF | TGTGCCAGCAGGGAAGGGACTGAATATGGCTACACCTTC
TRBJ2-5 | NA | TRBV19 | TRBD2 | CASSTSGRAREETQYF | TGTGCCAGTAGTACGAGCGGGAGGGCCAGGGAAGAGACCCAGTACTTC
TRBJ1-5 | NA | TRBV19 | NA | CASTALDSSNQPQHF | TGTGCCAGTACCGCCCTGGACTCTAGCAATCAGCCCCAGCATTTT
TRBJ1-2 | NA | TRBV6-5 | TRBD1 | CASRGQYGYTF | TGTGCCAGCAGGGGACAGTATGGCTACACCTTC
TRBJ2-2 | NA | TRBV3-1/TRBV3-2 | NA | CASSRQSNTGELFF | TGTGCCAGCAGCCGACAGAGCAACACCGGGGAGCTGTTTTTT
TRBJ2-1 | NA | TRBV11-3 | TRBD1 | CASSFASSGTDNEQFF | TGTGCCAGCAGCTTCGCATCTTCTGGGACAGACAATGAGCAGTTCTTC
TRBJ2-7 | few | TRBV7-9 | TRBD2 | CASSLELAPYEQYF | TGTGCCAGCAGCTTAGAACTAGCGCCGTACGAGCAGTACTTC
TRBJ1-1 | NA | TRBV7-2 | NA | CASSRSPNTEAFF | TGTGCCAGCAGCCGTTCCCCGAACACTGAAGCTTTCTTT
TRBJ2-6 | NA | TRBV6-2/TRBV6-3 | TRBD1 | CASSRDRGYGANVLTF | TGTGCCAGCAGTCGGGACAGGGGGTATGGGGCCAACGTCCTGACTTTC
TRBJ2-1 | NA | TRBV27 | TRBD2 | CASTSGSYNEQFF | TGTGCCAGCACTAGCGGGAGTTACAATGAGCAGTTCTTC
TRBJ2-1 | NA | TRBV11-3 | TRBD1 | CASSLDQGAYNEQFF | TGTGCCAGCAGCTTAGATCAGGGGGCCTACAATGAGCAGTTCTTC
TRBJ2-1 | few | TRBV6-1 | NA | CASSEGMRQTYNEQFF | TGTGCCAGCAGTGAAGGCATGAGACAGACTTACAATGAGCAGTTCTTC
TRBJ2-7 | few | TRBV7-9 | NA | CAGEPIVFGEQYF | TGTGCCGGAGAGCCAATAGTGTTTGGCGAGCAGTACTTC
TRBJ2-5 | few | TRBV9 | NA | CASSVTWGPQETQYF | TGTGCCAGCAGCGTCACATGGGGGCCCCAAGAGACCCAGTACTTC
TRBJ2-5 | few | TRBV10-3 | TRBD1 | CATGTGTQETQYF | TGTGCCACCGGGACAGGGACTCAAGAGACCCAGTACTTC
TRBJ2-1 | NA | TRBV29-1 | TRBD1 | CSANLYRGYNEQFF | TGCAGCGCAAACCTTTACAGGGGGTACAATGAGCAGTTCTTC
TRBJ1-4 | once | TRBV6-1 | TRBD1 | CASSEDRGLVDEKLFF | TGTGCCAGCAGTGAGGACAGGGGGCTGGTAGATGAAAAACTGTTTTTT
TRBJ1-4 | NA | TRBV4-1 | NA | CASSLRQASEKLFF | TGCGCCAGCAGCCTCCGACAGGCCTCTGAAAAACTGTTTTTT